This record looks at one TCR beta chain sequence and its context. Germline V gene data show CDR1 as LNHDA and CDR2 as SQIVND (reference sequence). This CDR3 spans 16 amino acids. Trimming cost V 4 bases and J 5 bases, with 21 bases left between them. These data belong to a study of CD8+CD57+ T cells in acquired aplastic anemia. Whole-study context: DNA from sorted CD4+ and CD8+ cells averaged about 3.2 ug.

Genomic DNA served as template for TCR beta VDJ and CDR3 profiling. TCRdb reprocessed the reads via MiXCR and lists one record per CDR3 protein. Altogether roughly 180,000 distinct CDR3 sequences are present, 45% to 50% being singletons, with the ten largest covering 2.5% to 3.5%. The rearrangement links TRBV19 to TRBJ2-7; TRBD2 is a possible D gene (6 bases). The material sequenced was sorted CD4+, CD8+, or CD8+CD57+ T cells (not recorded which) from PBMCs. The receptor was isolated from a human donor in good health. The CDR3 DNA is TGTGCCAGTAGTAACAGCGTGCGTAGAACTAGCAACGAGCAGTACTTC. It codes for CASSNSVRRTSNEQYF. The complete variable domain, with remaining parts taken from reference TRBV19 and TRBJ2-7, reads DGGITQSPKYLFRKEGQNVTLSCEQNLNHDAMYWYRQDPGQGLRLIYYSQIVNDFQKGDIAEGYSVSREKKESFPLTVTSAQKNPTAFYLCASSNSVRRTSNEQYFGPGTRLTVT.